The present entry profiles one TCR beta chain with its context. No antigen is known for it. Data came from immunoSEQ multiplex PCR; TCRdb stores just in-frame clones and leaves some out. The table shows roughly 2 million clones, with about 95% occurring only once. CDR1 is SGHRS, CDR2 YFSETQ, per germline. V was clipped by 5 bases and J by 2 bases, with 9 bases between them. The CDR3 has 13 residues. This entry is derived from a study of shared clonotypes between healthy human individuals. Study background: CD8 memory received one plate per donor, CD8 naive two, CD4 memory three and CD4 naive three. Whole-study findings and limits: Generation probabilities of non-shared clonotypes were lower (relative to those shared by all four donors).

Each of the donors was a healthy adult who was HIV-negative and had not had a recent acute infection or vaccination. A split of CD4+ cells into CD45RA+ naive and CD45RA-negative memory subsets was performed. Sequencing input: naive CD4+ T cells sorted from blood. Sample subset: CD45RA+ positively selected. This sequence was found in a man between 18 and 35 years old in good health. The chain employs TRBV5-1 and TRBJ2-3, with D hard to call. CDR3 region: CASSRSDTDTQYF. In nucleotides, the CDR3 is TGCGCCAGCAGTAGATCAGACACAGATACGCAGTATTTT.